This T cell receptor (beta chain) derives from a study of blood T cell repertoires in COVID-19. On the study more broadly: Sources were T cells, B-cell-depleted T cells, or PBMCs; the material itself was cDNA or gDNA.

V lost 2 bases, J lost 4 bases, and 4 bases stayed unmatched. Germline-derived CDR1 and CDR2 are MGHRA and YSYEKL. CDR3 size: 14 residues. Original analysis: Estimation of nucleated cell counts relied on the amplification of reference gene primers. The method was immunoSEQ multiplex PCR; TCRdb's version includes in-frame clones alone and lacks a portion of them. The D gene and trimming were derived from the DNA, and the V and J assignments and clone size from that table. The data contain about 74,000 clones, approximately 90% of them singletons. The clonotype originates from a man in his 70s with active or convalescent COVID-19. Sequencing was performed on peripheral blood. The rearrangement joins TRBV4-1 to TRBJ2-7, with 8 nucleotides matching TRBD1. CDR3 protein: CASSQPGQVYEQYF. The CDR3 nucleotides read TGCGCCAGCAGCCAACCGGGACAGGTATACGAGCAGTACTTC.